Listed below are T cell receptor beta chains from one sample, sequenced in a study of regulatory T cells in long-lasting Graves disease. TCRdb re-derived calls from the multiplex PCR reads in MiXCR, one entry per CDR3 protein. The table has 550,000 or so distinct CDR3 sequences, 12% seen once. These sequences were also reported in another study, on T cells in Graves' hyperthyroidism and ophthalmopathy.

This specimen consisted of peripheral blood mononuclear cells (PBMCs), obtained at new diagnosis, from a patient treated with antithyroid drugs. These receptors were obtained from a woman aged 25 to 39 with Graves disease. The CDR3 runs from the conserved cysteine through the conserved F or W.

V gene	J gene	CDR3 length	CDR3 protein
TRBV11-2	TRBJ1-6	16	CASSSPSAAGGSPLHF
TRBV3-1	TRBJ2-1	15	CASSQDASGSAEQFF
TRBV20-1	TRBJ2-7	14	CSAPRDGGSYEQYF
TRBV7-2	TRBJ1-1	14	CASSVRYQNTEAFF
TRBV9	TRBJ1-2	13	CASSVGTNYGYTF
TRBV24-1	NA	15	CATSAGAALGNEQYF
TRBV19	TRBJ1-5	15	CASSTYYGRNQPQHF
TRBV28	TRBJ2-7	14	CASSSHRGLYEQYF
TRBV27	TRBJ1-3	15	CASWPRQGAGNTIYF
TRBV19	TRBJ1-5	14	CASSDRASNQPQHF
TRBV28	TRBJ1-2	13	CASSLGVPFGYTF
TRBV5-1	TRBJ2-3	16	CASSPQPSGDTDTQYF
TRBV6-9	TRBJ1-1	15	CASSYFGGRGTEAFF
TRBV7-9	TRBJ2-4	13	CASSLAQGNIQYF
TRBV7-3	TRBJ2-1	15	CASSYGTPPIDEQFF
TRBV2	TRBJ2-2	20	CASSSYPGAGEGVDTGELFF
TRBV4-3	NA	15	CASSLRAGTTYEQYF
TRBV5-1	TRBJ1-4	14	CASSSRGTNEKLFF
TRBV28	TRBJ1-3	17	CASSPGGSPLSGNTIYF
TRBV18	TRBJ1-1	16	CASSPLLGQTNTEAFF
TRBV7-9	TRBJ1-2	14	CASSSNRVGHGYTF
TRBV7-2	TRBJ2-1	12	CASSSLYNEQFF
TRBV19	TRBJ2-1	17	CASTPRLAGGGYIEQFF
TRBV27	TRBJ2-1	18	CASSLKPPGRTFYNEQFF
TRBV19	TRBJ2-3	12	CASSAVPDTQYF
TRBV5-5	TRBJ2-7	15	CASSLITGTPGEQYF
TRBV5-6	TRBJ2-3	17	CASSSNPGLASADTQYF
TRBV27	TRBJ1-1	17	CASSSELPSGRRAEAFF
TRBV5-6	TRBJ2-7	15	CASGWGVGSFYEQYF
TRBV7-9	TRBJ2-1	15	CANSPSAWEYNEQFF
TRBV7-2	TRBJ2-1	15	CASSKGTGMRNEQFF
TRBV20-1	TRBJ2-1	12	CSAWGDYNEQFF
TRBV7-3	TRBJ2-5	14	CASSSTGRAETQYF
TRBV24-1	TRBJ2-2	15	CATSPGDYPPGELFF
TRBV2	TRBJ2-1	17	CASALWGRKPSHNEQFF
TRBV4-1	TRBJ1-1	16	CASSQEGGHLGAEAFF
TRBV27	TRBJ2-7	14	CASSFSGQYYEQYF
TRBV5-5	TRBJ1-4	16	CASSLPYNRDRDELFF